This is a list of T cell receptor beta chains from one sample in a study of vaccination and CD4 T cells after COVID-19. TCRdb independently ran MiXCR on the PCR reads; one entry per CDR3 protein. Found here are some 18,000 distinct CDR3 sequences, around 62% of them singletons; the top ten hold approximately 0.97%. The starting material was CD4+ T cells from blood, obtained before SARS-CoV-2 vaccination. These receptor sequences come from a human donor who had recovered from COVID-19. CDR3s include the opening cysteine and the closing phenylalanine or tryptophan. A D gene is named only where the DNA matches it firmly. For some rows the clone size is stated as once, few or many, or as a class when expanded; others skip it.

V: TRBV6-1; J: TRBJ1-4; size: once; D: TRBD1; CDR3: CASSNDGTGLGKLFF; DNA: TGTGCCAGCAGTAACGACGGGACAGGGCTCGGAAAACTGTTTTTT
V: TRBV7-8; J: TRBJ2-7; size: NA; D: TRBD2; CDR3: CASSLAGAGQYF; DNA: TGTGCCAGCAGTTTAGCGGGAGCGGGGCAGTACTTC
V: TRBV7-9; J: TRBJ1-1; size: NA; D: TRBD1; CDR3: CASSLPPRGGTEAFF; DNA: TGTGCCAGCAGCTTACCGCCCAGGGGGGGGACTGAAGCTTTCTTT
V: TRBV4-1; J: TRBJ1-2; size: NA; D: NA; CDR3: CASSQGLRAGGFNYGYTF; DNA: TGCGCCAGCAGCCAAGGTCTCCGAGCGGGGGGATTTAACTATGGCTACACCTTC
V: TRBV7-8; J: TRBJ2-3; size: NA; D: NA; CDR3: CASSLEPSNTDTQYF; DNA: TGTGCCAGCAGCTTAGAGCCTAGCAACACAGATACGCAGTATTTT
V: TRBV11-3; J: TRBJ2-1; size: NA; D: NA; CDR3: CASSLNSYNEQFF; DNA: TGTGCCAGCAGCTTAAACTCCTACAATGAGCAGTTCTTC
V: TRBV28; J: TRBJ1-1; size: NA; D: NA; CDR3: CASSLFIPQGRTEAFF; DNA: TGTGCCAGCAGTTTATTTATTCCGCAGGGGCGGACTGAAGCTTTCTTT
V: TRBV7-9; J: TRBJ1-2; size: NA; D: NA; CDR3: CASSLDLLYYGYTF; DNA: TGTGCCAGCAGCTTAGATCTGCTCTACTATGGCTACACCTTC
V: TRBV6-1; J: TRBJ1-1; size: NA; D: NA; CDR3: CASSEALRANANTEAFF; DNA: TGTGCCAGCAGTGAAGCTCTTAGGGCTAACGCGAACACTGAAGCTTTCTTT
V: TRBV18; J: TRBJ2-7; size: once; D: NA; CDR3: CASSSGAYEQYF; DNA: TGTGCCAGCTCATCGGGGGCTTACGAGCAGTACTTC
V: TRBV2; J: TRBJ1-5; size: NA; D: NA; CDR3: CATRAQSNQPQHF; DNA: TGTGCCACCAGGGCCCAGAGCAATCAGCCCCAGCATTTT
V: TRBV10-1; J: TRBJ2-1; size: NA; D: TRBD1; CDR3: CASSEGDRDREQFF; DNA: TGCGCCAGCAGTGAGGGGGACAGGGACAGAGAGCAGTTCTTC
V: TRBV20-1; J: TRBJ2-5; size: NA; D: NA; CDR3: CSARNPGSQETQYF; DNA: TGCAGTGCAAGGAATCCAGGGAGTCAAGAGACCCAGTACTTC
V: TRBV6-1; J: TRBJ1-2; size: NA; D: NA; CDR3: CASSEAVGYTF; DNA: TGTGCCAGCAGTGAAGCCGTGGGCTACACCTTC
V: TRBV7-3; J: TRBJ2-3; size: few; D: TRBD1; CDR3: CASSRQGGSDTQYF; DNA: TGTGCCAGCAGTCGACAGGGGGGATCAGATACGCAGTATTTT
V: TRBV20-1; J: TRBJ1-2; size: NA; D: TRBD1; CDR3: CSAHAASGQDMFYGYTF; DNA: TGCAGTGCTCACGCAGCCTCGGGACAGGATATGTTCTATGGCTACACCTTC
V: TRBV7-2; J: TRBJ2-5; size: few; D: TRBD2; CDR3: CASSLEASGRMETQYF; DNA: TGTGCCAGCAGCTTAGAAGCTAGCGGGAGGATGGAGACCCAGTACTTC
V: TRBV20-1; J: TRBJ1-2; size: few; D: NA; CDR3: CSAASGGNYGYTF; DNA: TGCAGTGCTGCCAGTGGAGGTAACTATGGCTACACCTTC
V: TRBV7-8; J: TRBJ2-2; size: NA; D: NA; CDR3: CASSTRGGELFF; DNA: TGTGCCAGCAGCACCCGAGGGGGGGAGCTGTTTTTT
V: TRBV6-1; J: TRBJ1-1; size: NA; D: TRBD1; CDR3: CASISDRVPSKAFF; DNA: TGTGCCAGCATCTCCGACAGGGTGCCGTCAAAGGCTTTCTTT
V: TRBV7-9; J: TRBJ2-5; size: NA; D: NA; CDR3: CASSPGARKETQYF; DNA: TGTGCCAGCAGCCCCGGGGCCCGAAAGGAGACCCAGTACTTC
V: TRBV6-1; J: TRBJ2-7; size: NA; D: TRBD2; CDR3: CASSLAGGPYEQYF; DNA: TGTGCCAGCAGTCTAGCGGGAGGACCCTACGAGCAGTACTTC
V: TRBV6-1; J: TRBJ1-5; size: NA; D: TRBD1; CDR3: CASSEVGTGMGQPQHF; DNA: TGTGCCAGCAGTGAGGTGGGGACAGGGATGGGGCAGCCCCAGCATTTT
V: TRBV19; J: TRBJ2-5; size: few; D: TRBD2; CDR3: CASSIGAGIRETQYF; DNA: TGTGCCAGTAGTATCGGAGCGGGGATCCGGGAGACCCAGTACTTC
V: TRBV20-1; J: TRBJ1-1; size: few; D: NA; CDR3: CSARDPGRNTEAFF; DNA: TGCAGTGCTAGAGATCCAGGGCGGAACACTGAAGCTTTCTTT
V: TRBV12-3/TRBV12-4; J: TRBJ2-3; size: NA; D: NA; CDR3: CATQLVTGTDTQYF; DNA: TGTGCCACACAGCTGGTCACAGGCACAGATACGCAGTATTTT
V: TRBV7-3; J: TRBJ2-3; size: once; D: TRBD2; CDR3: CASSPQGTSGIDTDTQYF; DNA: TGTGCCAGCAGCCCCCAAGGGACTAGCGGCATAGACACAGATACGCAGTATTTT
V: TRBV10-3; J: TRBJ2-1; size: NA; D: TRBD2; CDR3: CAAMPGLAGRSSYNEQFF; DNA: TGTGCCGCCATGCCGGGACTAGCGGGAAGGAGCTCCTACAATGAGCAGTTCTTC
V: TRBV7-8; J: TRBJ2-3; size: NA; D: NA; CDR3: CASSLSGYTQYF; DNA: TGTGCCAGCAGCTTATCCGGCTATACGCAGTATTTT
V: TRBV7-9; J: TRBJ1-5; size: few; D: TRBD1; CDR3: CASSRGARGDSNQPQHF; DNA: TGTGCCAGCAGCCGGGGGGCCAGGGGGGATAGCAATCAGCCCCAGCATTTT
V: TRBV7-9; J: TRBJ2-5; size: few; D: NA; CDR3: CASSFETQYF; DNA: TGTGCCAGCAGCTTCGAGACCCAGTACTTC
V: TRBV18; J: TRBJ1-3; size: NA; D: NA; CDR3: CASSPQERGHTIYF; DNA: TGTGCCAGCTCACCACAGGAGAGAGGGCACACCATATATTTT
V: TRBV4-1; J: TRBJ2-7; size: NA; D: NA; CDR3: CASSQPTGDRPYEQYF; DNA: TGCGCCAGCAGCCAACCCACGGGGGACAGACCTTACGAGCAGTACTTC
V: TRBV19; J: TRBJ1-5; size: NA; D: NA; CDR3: CASTTWGRHQPQHF; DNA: TGTGCCAGTACCACCTGGGGGAGACATCAGCCCCAGCATTTT
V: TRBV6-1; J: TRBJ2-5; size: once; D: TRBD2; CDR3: CASRREGGETQYF; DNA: TGTGCCAGCAGAAGGGAGGGCGGGGAGACCCAGTACTTC
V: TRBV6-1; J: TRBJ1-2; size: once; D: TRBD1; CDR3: CASSERDRGSYTF; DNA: TGTGCCAGCAGTGAACGGGACAGGGGTTCCTACACCTTC
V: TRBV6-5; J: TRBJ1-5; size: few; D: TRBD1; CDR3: CASSYSYRGRRPQHF; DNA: TGTGCCAGCAGTTACTCCTACAGGGGGCGGAGACCCCAGCATTTT
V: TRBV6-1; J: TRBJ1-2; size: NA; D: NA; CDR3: CASSTDLYGYTF; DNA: TGTGCCAGCAGTACGGACCTCTATGGCTACACCTTC
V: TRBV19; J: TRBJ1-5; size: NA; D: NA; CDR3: CASSMGGFGNQPQHF; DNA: TGTGCCAGTAGTATGGGGGGTTTTGGCAATCAGCCCCAGCATTTT
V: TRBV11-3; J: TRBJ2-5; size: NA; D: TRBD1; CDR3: CASSLGQAPRETQYF; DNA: TGTGCCAGCAGCCTCGGACAGGCCCCAAGGGAGACCCAGTACTTC
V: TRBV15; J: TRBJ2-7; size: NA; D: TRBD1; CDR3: CATSRDSGTDSYEQYF; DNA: TGTGCCACCAGCAGAGATTCCGGGACAGACTCCTACGAGCAGTACTTC
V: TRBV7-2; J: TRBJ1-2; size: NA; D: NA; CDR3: CASSTHGTSQGNYGYTF; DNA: TGTGCCAGCAGCACTCACGGGACAAGCCAGGGTAACTATGGCTACACCTTC
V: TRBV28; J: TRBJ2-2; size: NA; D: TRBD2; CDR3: CASARGLGLAGLATGELFF; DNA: TGTGCCAGCGCGCGCGGGCTGGGACTAGCGGGCTTGGCCACCGGGGAGCTGTTTTTT
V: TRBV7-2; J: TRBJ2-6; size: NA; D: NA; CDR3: CASSLGPGAGANVLTF; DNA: TGTGCCAGCAGCTTAGGTCCGGGGGCTGGGGCCAACGTCCTGACTTTC
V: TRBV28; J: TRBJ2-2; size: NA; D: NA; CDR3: CASRPPVPTGELFF; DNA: TGTGCCAGCAGACCTCCCGTCCCAACCGGGGAGCTGTTTTTT
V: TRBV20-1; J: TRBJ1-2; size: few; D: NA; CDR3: CSAADKNYGYTF; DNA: TGCAGTGCGGCGGACAAAAACTATGGCTACACCTTC
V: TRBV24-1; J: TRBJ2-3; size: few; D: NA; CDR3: CATRYPQMDTDTQYF; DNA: TGTGCCACTCGGTATCCGCAAATGGACACAGATACGCAGTATTTT
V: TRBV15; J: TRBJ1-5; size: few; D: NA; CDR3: CATSRKNGRISNQPQHF; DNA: TGTGCCACCAGCCGAAAAAATGGGAGAATTAGCAATCAGCCCCAGCATTTT
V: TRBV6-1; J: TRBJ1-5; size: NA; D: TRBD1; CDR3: CASSLGQGHQPQHF; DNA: TGTGCCAGCAGCTTAGGACAGGGGCATCAGCCCCAGCATTTT
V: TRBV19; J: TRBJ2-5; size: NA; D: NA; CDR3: CASSNDPSLGTQYF; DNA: TGTGCCAGTAGCAACGACCCGAGTCTAGGGACCCAGTACTTC
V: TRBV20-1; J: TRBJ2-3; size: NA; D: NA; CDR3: CSARELRELTDTQYF; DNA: TGCAGTGCTAGAGAGTTGAGGGAACTCACAGATACGCAGTATTTT
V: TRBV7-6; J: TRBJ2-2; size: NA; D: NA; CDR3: CASSFATGELFF; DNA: TGTGCCAGCAGCTTTGCTACCGGGGAGCTGTTTTTT
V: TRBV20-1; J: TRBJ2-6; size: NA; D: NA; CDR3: CSARAGGANVLTF; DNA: TGCAGTGCTAGGGCGGGGGGGGCCAACGTCCTGACTTTC
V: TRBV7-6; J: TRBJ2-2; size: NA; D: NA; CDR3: CASSLQAVNTGELFF; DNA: TGTGCCAGCAGCTTACAGGCGGTAAACACCGGGGAGCTGTTTTTT
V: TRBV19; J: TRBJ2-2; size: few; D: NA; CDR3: CASSMADGELFF; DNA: TGTGCCAGTAGTATGGCGGACGGGGAGCTGTTTTTT
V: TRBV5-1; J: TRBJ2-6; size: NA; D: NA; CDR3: CASSSSQSSGANVLTF; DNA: TGCGCCAGCAGCTCTTCTCAAAGCTCTGGGGCCAACGTCCTGACTTTC